These 19 T cell receptor beta chains were all obtained from the same sample, sequenced in a study of PD-L1 blockade in urothelial cancer (dated 2017 in TCRdb). Receptor libraries were prepared by the immunoSEQ multiplex PCR assay. TCRdb limited this immuneACCESS table to in-frame rearrangements with V and J called. A share of clones is missing; checked studies link under half to unresolved V genes, and the rest is unexplained. In this sample the table shows around 50,000 clones, around 83% of which occur a single time. The top ten hold roughly 1.7% of the sample. This specimen's time point label, per the study, means: pretreatment peripheral blood. The sequenced sample was PBMCs, obtained around atezolizumab (anti-PD-L1) treatment. These receptors were collected from a man in his forties or fifties with urothelial cancer.

V and J are TRBV2 and TRBJ1-4; 7 nucleotides match TRBD1. Trimming removed 8 bases from V and 10 bases from J; junction bases left unmatched: 4. The CDR3 covers 11 residues. CDR1 is SNHLY and CDR2 is FYNNEI in the germline V gene. CDR3 sequence: CASSGQRKLFF. The CDR3 nucleotides read TGTGCCAGCTCGGGACAGCGAAAACTGTTTTTT. The variable domain in full, completed from reference TRBV2 and TRBJ1-4, reads EPEVTQTPSHQVTQMGQEVILRCVPISNHLYFYWYRQILGQKVEFLVSFYNNEISEKSEIFDDQFSVERPDGSNFTLKIRSTKLEDSAMYFCASSGQRKLFFGSGTQLSVL.

This clone was detected only a few times. V gene TRBV7-6 combines with J gene TRBJ1-1, with 7 nucleotides matching TRBD1. V lost 1 base, J lost 4 bases, and 6 bases stayed unmatched. The CDR3 is 15 residues long. Germline values: CDR1 SGHVS, CDR2 FNYEAQ. This CDR3 reads CASSLVTGKSTEAFF. The CDR3 nucleotides read TGTGCCAGCAGCTTAGTGACAGGGAAATCCACTGAAGCTTTCTTT.

The rearrangement joins TRBV18 to TRBJ1-5; a possible D gene is TRBD1 (6 bases). Germline-derived CDR1 and CDR2 are KGHSH and LQKENI. The germline V and J ends were trimmed by 6 bases and 2 bases, with 11 bases remaining between them. The CDR3 contains 14 residues. The CDR3 reads CASSEKGGNQPQHF. The DNA of the CDR3 is TGTGCCAGCTCGGAAAAGGGGGGCAATCAGCCCCAGCATTTT.

The J gene is TRBJ2-2, the V gene TRBV28, with 7 bases that match TRBD2. Looked up from germline, CDR1 is MDHEN and CDR2 is SYDVKM. V trimming: 5 bases; J trimming: 2 bases; junction bases outside the gene matches: 5. The CDR3 contains 15 residues. CDR3 residues: CASSPRDYNTGELFF. CDR3 DNA sequence: TGTGCCAGCAGTCCCCGGGACTATAACACCGGGGAGCTGTTTTTT. Together with reference TRBV28 and TRBJ2-2, the CDR3 gives the full variable domain: DVKVTQSSRYLVKRTGEKVFLECVQDMDHENMFWYRQDPGLGLRLIYFSYDVKMKEKGDIPEGYSVSREKKERFSLILESASTNQTSMYLCASSPRDYNTGELFFGEGSRLTVL.

This CDR3 reads CASMGLQGNYGYTF. The CDR3 DNA reads TGCGCCAGCATGGGGTTACAGGGTAACTATGGCTACACCTTC. The chain employs TRBV4-1 and TRBJ1-2, with D possibly TRBD1 on 6 matching bases. From germline, CDR1 is MGHRA and CDR2 YSYEKL. Trimming shortened V by 7 bases and J by 1 base, and 13 bases separated the two germline ends. The CDR3 is made up of 14 amino acids.

The chain couples TRBV6-4 to TRBJ2-3, with TRBD2 identical over 13 bases. The CDR3 is made up of 16 amino acids. J was trimmed by 2 bases and V by 4 bases; bases with no gene match: 3. CDR1 and CDR2 (germline): MRHNA, SNTAGT. The CDR3 sequence: CASSGTSGSLTDTQYF. In nucleotides, the CDR3 is TGTGCCAGCAGTGGGACTAGCGGGAGCCTCACAGATACGCAGTATTTT.

V is TRBV7-9 and J is TRBJ2-2; the D is unclear. CDR1 SEHNR and CDR2 FQNEAQ come from the germline V gene (reference sequence). The CDR3 is 14 amino acids. V lost 2 bases and J lost 1, with 5 bases in between. The CDR3 coding sequence is TGTGCCAGCAGCTTAAACTTGAACACCGGGGAGCTGTTTTTT. It specifies CASSLNLNTGELFF. The variable domain in full, with the rest retrieved from reference TRBV7-9 and TRBJ2-2, is DTGVSQNPRHKITKRGQNVTFRCDPISEHNRLYWYRQTLGQGPEFLTYFQNEAQLEKSRLLSDRFSAERPKGSFSTLEIQRTEQGDSAMYLCASSLNLNTGELFFGEGSRLTVL.

This clone was detected only a few times. J is TRBJ2-1 and V is TRBV7-2; 15 nucleotides line up with TRBD2. CDR1 and CDR2 (germline): SGHTA, FQGNSA. The CDR3 contains 18 residues. V was pared by 1 base and J by 3 bases, with 4 bases of the junction left unmatched. The CDR3 loop reads CASSLEGTSGRYYNEQFF. Here the CDR3 DNA reads TGTGCCAGCAGCTTAGAGGGGACTAGCGGGAGGTACTACAATGAGCAGTTCTTC.

The chain is built from TRBV30 and TRBJ2-6; D uncertain. The V and J ends lost 4 bases and 2 bases respectively, with 6 bases between them. The V gene's germline CDR1 is GTSNPN and CDR2 SVGIG (reference sequence). This CDR3 has 13 amino acids. The CDR3 sequence is CAWIRAGANVLTF. CDR3 nucleotides: TGTGCCTGGATCCGGGCTGGGGCCAACGTCCTGACTTTC. The whole variable domain, remainder taken from reference TRBV30 and TRBJ2-6, is SQTIHQWPATLVQPVGSPLSLECTVEGTSNPNLYWYRQAAGRGLQLLFYSVGIGQISSEVPQNLSASRPQDRQFILSSKKLLLSDSGFYLCAWIRAGANVLTFGAGSRLTVL.

The genes are TRBV7-9 and TRBJ1-2; D might be TRBD1 (6 bases). V lost 4 bases to trimming and J lost 6 bases, with 21 bases between them. The germline V gene encodes CDR1 SEHNR and CDR2 FQNEAQ (reference sequence). This CDR3 spans 16 amino acids. The chain's CDR3 is CASSSNTGSSVDGYTF. CDR3 DNA sequence: TGTGCCAGCAGCTCTAATACAGGGTCATCCGTTGATGGCTACACCTTC.

The chain recombines TRBV7-9 with TRBJ2-2; D is perhaps TRBD2 (6 bases). V lost 6 bases and J lost 2, with 13 bases in between. This CDR3 comprises 15 residues. Germline assignment: CDR1 SEHNR and CDR2 FQNEAQ (reference sequence). CDR3 amino acids: CASRLRTTNTGELFF. The CDR3 region has the DNA TGTGCCAGCAGACTACGGACTACTAACACCGGGGAGCTGTTTTTT.

V gene TRBV7-9 combines with J gene TRBJ1-1; 8 positions agree with TRBD1. The CDR3 covers 15 residues. Per germline, CDR1 SEHNR and CDR2 FQNEAQ (reference sequence). V dropped 0 bases and J dropped 4; count of bases not matched to a gene: 4. The CDR3 sequence: CASSLATGAGTEAFF. The CDR3, as DNA: TGTGCCAGCAGCTTAGCGACAGGGGCGGGCACTGAAGCTTTCTTT.

This chain uses TRBV28 with TRBJ1-4; TRBD1 agrees at 10 bases. The CDR3 sequence is 19 residues long. CDR1 is MDHEN, CDR2 SYDVKM, per germline. The V and J ends lost 7 bases and 5 bases, in that order; junction bases with no gene match: 19. The CDR3 region is CASKAGAGTGETGNEKLFF. The DNA for the CDR3 is TGTGCCAGCAAGGCCGGGGCCGGGACAGGGGAAACCGGGAATGAAAAACTGTTTTTT.

This clone came up once. The V gene is TRBV5-1, the J gene TRBJ2-7, with TRBD1 identical over 8 bases. The V gene end was trimmed by 4 bases and the J gene end by 2 bases; junction bases not matched to a gene: 5. Germline lookup yields CDR1 SGHRS and CDR2 YFSETQ. The CDR3 loop spans 14 amino acids. CDR3 sequence (DNA): TGCGCCAGCAGCGCCGGACAGGGAGCCTACGAGCAGTACGTC. Translated: CASSAGQGAYEQYV.

This rearrangement joins TRBV6-1 to TRBJ1-4; D remains unclear. The CDR3 consists of 14 residues. Trimming removed 2 bases from V and 7 bases from J, with 11 bases in between. CDR1 and CDR2 from the germline V gene are MNHNS and SASEGT. As DNA, the CDR3 is TGTGCCAGCAGTGAAATTGCGTTCGGTGAAAAACTGTTTTTT. Translating it yields CASSEIAFGEKLFF.

This clone appeared a few times. The rearrangement links TRBV6-1 to TRBJ2-2; TRBD1 aligns across 7 bases. Looked up from germline, CDR1 is MNHNS and CDR2 is SASEGT. The CDR3 spans 15 residues. The junction had 4 bases not matched to a gene; V was cut back by 6 bases and J by 0 bases. The CDR3 is CASRQGISNTGELFF. The CDR3 nucleotides are TGTGCCAGCAGACAGGGGATTTCGAACACCGGGGAGCTGTTTTTT.

This clone was counted once. This sequence joins TRBV29-1 and TRBJ1-1; unclear D gene. V lost 4 bases to trimming and J lost 1 base, with 7 bases between them. In germline, CDR1 is SQVTM, CDR2 ANQGSEA. This CDR3 is 12 amino acids long. CDR3 DNA sequence: TGCAGCGTTGGGCACGAGAACACTGAAGCTTTCTTT. Protein sequence: CSVGHENTEAFF.

The V and J genes are TRBV19 and TRBJ1-2, with 7 bases matching TRBD1. CDR1 LNHDA and CDR2 SQIVND come from the germline V gene (reference sequence). Trimming took 6 bases from V and 5 from J; bases not matched to a gene: 6. This CDR3 is built from 13 residues. The CDR3 nucleotides read TGTGCCAGTAGCCAGGGACAGATTTATGGCTACACCTTC. Amino acids: CASSQGQIYGYTF.

The chain is built from TRBV7-8 and TRBJ2-5; TRBD2 matches 10 bases. The CDR3 totals 15 residues. Germline lookup yields CDR1 SGHVS and CDR2 FQNEAQ. J lost 5 bases, V lost 5 bases, and 8 bases had no gene match. CDR3 in DNA: TGTGCCAGCAGCCTTGGAGCGGGGGGGCGGGAGACCCAGTACTTC. Its translation: CASSLGAGGRETQYF.